This T cell receptor beta chain appears in the sequencing data of a study of blood T cell repertoires in COVID-19. Participants came from fewer than 25 US areas, aged about 18 to 100 years. Allocation to cohorts depended on clinical history reported by the participants. For recovered donors of Cohort 3, there were two negative PCRs, clearance, or symptom resolution. In the authors' methods: Estimated nucleated cell counts came from reference gene primer amplification. Repertoires were generated with immunoSEQ multiplex PCR, while TCRdb's copy carries only in-frame clones and drops some. V and J calls plus clone size are reproduced from that table; the DNA served to infer D and trimming. The table has roughly 380,000 clones, roughly 84% seen once; the top ten hold 2.5% to 3%. The sample comprised PBMCs or T cells enriched from blood (not recorded which). The sequence was obtained from a woman aged 25 to 39 who had recovered from COVID-19.

This CDR3 is CASSQEGGLAGNNEQFF. The CDR3 coding sequence is TGTGCCAGCAGCCAAGAGGGTGGACTAGCGGGGAACAATGAGCAGTTCTTC. This chain links TRBV4-2 with TRBJ2-1, with 12 bases identical to TRBD2. V was clipped by 0 bases and J by 5 bases; unmatched bases: 5. The CDR3 loop spans 17 amino acids. The germline V gene has CDR1 LGHNA and CDR2 YNFKEQ.